The entry below gives a single T cell receptor (beta chain) sequence along with its context. This clone was seen once. This receptor's antigen is unknown. No clone much larger than this one lies a single base away; base qualities are absent. The donors belonged to the validation cohort of 90 to 150 subjects, which was separate from the approximately 700-subject first cohort. Library preparation was by the immunoSEQ multiplex PCR assay. Per the source publication's procedure: A statistical classification framework was built to diagnose cytomegalovirus status from the catalog of TCR beta chain sequences. TCRdb carries this immuneACCESS record with in-frame sequences only. Its versions omit some clonotypes, under half of them owing to an unresolved V gene in the studies checked, with the rest unexplained. That table furnishes V, J and clone size, whereas the DNA furnished D and trimming. The sample table lists over 85,000 clones, around 89% of them with a count of one. The top ten constitute about 1.5% of the sample.

The sample belongs to a study of cytomegalovirus exposure and HLA in healthy donors (dated by TCRdb to the late 2010s). For the study in its entirety: According to a later analysis, one platform produced both the 120 validation repertoires and the 700 or so repertoires of the first cohort. The study was designed to test whether signatures of past pathogen exposure could be identified by cataloging public T cell receptors. Besides the first cohort of around 670 subjects, a separate validation cohort made up of 95 to 150 different subjects was used. To predict cytomegalovirus infection status, the study brought together high-throughput TCR immunosequencing, statistical association of individual TCRs with disease status, and machine learning. General study outcomes and caveats: According to the authors, the approach could potentially be generalized to other disease states and immunological phenotypes. Cytomegalovirus status was reported to be diagnosed by the classifier with high specificity and sensitivity in both the original and validation cohorts. Across donors, most TCR sequences were observed very rarely, whereas some public TCRs were present in many individuals. Subsequent analysis determined that TCRs grouped into clusters in the first cohort also showed a tendency toward co-occurrence across the 90 to 150 validation repertoires, and approximately 94% of cluster scores exceeded 0. All 120 or so repertoires were used to score co-occurrence in the validation cohort in a later analysis, because that analysis had no HLA typing for the cohort. In vitro tests confirmed that three of the cytomegalovirus-associated TCR beta chains recognize cytomegalovirus antigens. A total of 150 or so TCR beta chains were listed by the study as associated with cytomegalovirus.

V ends up 1 base short and J 1 base short, with an unmatched junction base count of 9. From a lookup of the germline V gene (reference sequence), CDR1 and CDR2 are PRHDT and FYEKMQ. From the cysteine up to the phenylalanine, the CDR3 has a length of 17 residues. Here the CDR3 DNA is all that survives: 51 bases in frame from base 1. The rearranged chain carries TRBV13 and TRBJ1-2, and 7 junction bases match TRBD1. Sequencing was carried out using PBMCs. The origin of this receptor is a woman aged 25 to 39 in good health and CMV-seropositive. CDR3 protein: CASSLDVLTGSNYGYTF. The nucleotide sequence is given as TGTGCCAGCAGCTTAGATGTGTTGACAGGGAGTAACTATGGCTACACCTTC.